The rows below give T cell receptor beta chains drawn from one sample of a study of T cell responses to AZD1222 COVID-19 vaccine. The assay was immunoSEQ multiplex PCR, and TCRdb's table has in-frame clones only and misses some. The sample shows 90,000 to 150,000 clones, around 90% of them seen only once. The source was peripheral blood, collected on day 0 of AZD1222 vaccination. The source of these receptors is an adult in good health. Each CDR3 is given with its conserved first and last residue. A D gene is named only where the DNA matches it firmly. Clone sizes are given selectively: once, few, many, or a class where the clone is expanded.

d_call	j_call	clone_size	v_call	cdr3_aa	cdr3_nt
TRBD1	TRBJ1-4	.	TRBV24-1	CATSDAQGVEKLFF	TGTGCCACCAGTGACGCACAGGGGGTAGAAAAACTGTTTTTT
TRBD1	TRBJ1-1	few	TRBV20-1	CSAGGTGKTEAFF	TGCAGTGCTGGTGGGACAGGGAAGACTGAAGCTTTCTTT
.	TRBJ1-2	.	TRBV9	CASSRQVNYGYTF	TGTGCCAGCAGTCGACAGGTTAACTATGGCTACACCTTC
.	TRBJ1-2	.	TRBV7-3	CASSFSATGGYTF	TGTGCCAGCAGCTTCTCAGCCACTGGTGGCTACACCTTC
.	TRBJ2-2	.	TRBV10-2	CAIDTGLGELFF	TGCGCCATCGATACAGGTCTCGGGGAGCTGTTTTTT
TRBD2	TRBJ2-7	.	TRBV20-1	CSASDLRGSSYEQYF	TGCAGTGCTAGTGACCTGCGCGGGAGCTCCTACGAGCAGTACTTC
.	TRBJ2-1	once	TRBV7-8	CASSLRREGEQFF	TGTGCCAGCAGCTTACGCAGGGAAGGTGAGCAGTTCTTC
.	TRBJ2-1	.	TRBV19	CASISDGNSYNEQFF	TGTGCCAGTATCTCGGACGGAAACTCCTACAATGAGCAGTTCTTC
.	TRBJ1-1	.	TRBV19	CATMGDQREAFF	TGTGCCACCATGGGGGATCAGAGAGAAGCTTTCTTT
TRBD2	TRBJ2-5	.	TRBV12-5	CASGLARLAGEGETQYF	TGTGCTAGTGGTTTGGCCCGACTAGCGGGAGAGGGCGAGACCCAGTACTTC
TRBD2	TRBJ2-2	.	TRBV27	CASSFTSGRFYTGELFF	TGTGCCAGCAGTTTCACTAGCGGGAGATTTTACACCGGGGAGCTGTTTTTT
.	TRBJ1-5	.	TRBV5-5	CASSLYGGQDQPQHF	TGTGCCAGCAGCTTGTACGGGGGGCAGGATCAGCCCCAGCATTTT
TRBD1	TRBJ2-3	.	TRBV5-1	CASSLTPGTVTDTQYF	TGCGCCAGCTCCCTAACTCCCGGGACAGTCACAGATACGCAGTATTTT
TRBD1	TRBJ1-1	.	TRBV2	CASRGQPMNTEAFF	TGTGCCAGCAGGGGACAGCCTATGAACACTGAAGCTTTCTTT
TRBD1	TRBJ1-5	.	TRBV7-2	CASSLSSGGPQHF	TGTGCCAGCAGCTTAAGCTCAGGGGGGCCCCAGCATTTT
.	TRBJ1-3	.	TRBV11-3	CASSSGGPTGNTIYF	TGTGCCAGCAGCTCCGGAGGCCCCACAGGAAACACCATATATTTT
.	TRBJ1-1	.	TRBV7-6	CASSYSRDGGWTEAFF	TGTGCCAGCAGCTATAGCAGGGATGGGGGTTGGACTGAAGCTTTCTTT
TRBD1	TRBJ1-6	.	TRBV20-1	CSASPGTGSPLHF	TGCAGTGCTAGTCCAGGGACAGGTTCACCCCTCCACTTT
TRBD1	TRBJ1-5	.	TRBV19	CASRRDRGARSNQPQHF	TGTGCCAGTAGGCGGGACAGGGGGGCTCGGAGCAATCAGCCCCAGCATTTT
.	TRBJ2-2	.	TRBV10-3	CAISEFGPLNTGELFF	TGTGCCATCAGTGAATTTGGGCCCCTTAACACCGGGGAGCTGTTTTTT
.	TRBJ1-2	once	TRBV28	CASSQTGTNYGYTF	TGTGCCAGCAGTCAAACAGGGACTAACTATGGCTACACCTTC
.	TRBJ1-1	.	TRBV29-1	CSVQRPLNTEAFF	TGCAGCGTCCAAAGACCCCTGAACACTGAAGCTTTCTTT
.	TRBJ1-1	.	TRBV2	CASGWGEYTEAFF	TGTGCCAGCGGCTGGGGTGAGTACACTGAAGCTTTCTTT
.	TRBJ1-2	.	TRBV7-3	CASSPRTGGYGYTF	TGTGCCAGCAGCCCCCGGACGGGAGGCTATGGCTACACCTTC
TRBD1	TRBJ1-4	.	TRBV5-1	CASSLGTGGSEKLFF	TGCGCCAGCAGCTTAGGTACAGGGGGGAGCGAAAAACTGTTTTTT
TRBD1	TRBJ1-5	.	TRBV29-1	CSVLLQGALNQPQHF	TGCAGCGTTCTACTACAGGGGGCTTTGAATCAGCCCCAGCATTTT
.	TRBJ2-1	.	TRBV28	CASTKDRIPNEQFF	TGTGCCAGCACTAAGGACCGAATACCCAATGAGCAGTTCTTC
.	TRBJ1-4	.	TRBV3-1/TRBV3-2	CASSQVSSGLFF	TGTGCCAGCAGCCAAGTTTCATCTGGGCTGTTTTTT
.	TRBJ2-4	.	TRBV7-9	CASSFRQDLKNIQYF	TGTGCCAGCAGCTTCCGACAGGACCTAAAAAACATTCAGTACTTC
.	TRBJ1-1	once	TRBV11-2	CASSLDLDNTEAFF	TGTGCCAGCAGCTTAGACCTTGATAACACTGAAGCTTTCTTT
.	TRBJ2-7	.	TRBV18	CASSIQGPAYEQYF	TGTGCCAGCTCAATTCAGGGTCCCGCCTACGAGCAGTACTTC
.	TRBJ1-2	.	TRBV3-1/TRBV3-2	CASSKRDYGYTF	TGTGCCAGCAGCAAAAGGGATTACGGCTACACCTTC
.	TRBJ1-5	.	TRBV18	CASSEVAGNYQPQHF	TGTGCCAGCTCTGAAGTGGCAGGCAATTATCAGCCCCAGCATTTT